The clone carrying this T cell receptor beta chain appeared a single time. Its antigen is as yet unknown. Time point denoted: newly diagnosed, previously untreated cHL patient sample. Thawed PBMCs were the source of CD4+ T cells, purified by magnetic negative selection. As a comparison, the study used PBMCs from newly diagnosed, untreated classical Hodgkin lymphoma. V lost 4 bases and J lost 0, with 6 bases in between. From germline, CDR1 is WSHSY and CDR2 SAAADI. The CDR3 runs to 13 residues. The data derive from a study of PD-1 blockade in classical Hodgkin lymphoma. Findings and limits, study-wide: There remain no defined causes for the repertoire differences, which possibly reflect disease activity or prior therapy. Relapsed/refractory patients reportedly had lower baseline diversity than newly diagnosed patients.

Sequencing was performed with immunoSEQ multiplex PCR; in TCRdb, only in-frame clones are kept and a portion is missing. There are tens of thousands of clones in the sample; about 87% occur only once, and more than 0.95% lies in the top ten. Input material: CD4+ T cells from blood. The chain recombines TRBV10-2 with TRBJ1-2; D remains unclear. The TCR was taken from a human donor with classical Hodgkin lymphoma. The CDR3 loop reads CASSGSTNYGYTF. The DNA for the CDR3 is TGCGCCAGCAGTGGATCAACTAACTATGGCTACACCTTC.